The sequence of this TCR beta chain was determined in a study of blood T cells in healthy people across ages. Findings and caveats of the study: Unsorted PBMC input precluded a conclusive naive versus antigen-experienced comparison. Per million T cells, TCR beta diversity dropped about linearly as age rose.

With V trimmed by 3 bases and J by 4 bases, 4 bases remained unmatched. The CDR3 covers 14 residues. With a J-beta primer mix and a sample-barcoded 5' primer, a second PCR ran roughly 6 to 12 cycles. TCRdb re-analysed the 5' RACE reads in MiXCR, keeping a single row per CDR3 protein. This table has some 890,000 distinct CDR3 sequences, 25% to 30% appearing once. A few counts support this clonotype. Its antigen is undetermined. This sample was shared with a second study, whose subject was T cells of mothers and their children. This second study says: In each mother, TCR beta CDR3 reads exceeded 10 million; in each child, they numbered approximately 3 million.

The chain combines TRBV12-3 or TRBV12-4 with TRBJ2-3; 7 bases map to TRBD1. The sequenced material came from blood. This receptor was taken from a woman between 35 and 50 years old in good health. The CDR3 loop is CASSFHRGPDTQYF. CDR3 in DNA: TGTGCCAGCAGTTTTCACAGGGGCCCAGATACGCAGTATTTT.